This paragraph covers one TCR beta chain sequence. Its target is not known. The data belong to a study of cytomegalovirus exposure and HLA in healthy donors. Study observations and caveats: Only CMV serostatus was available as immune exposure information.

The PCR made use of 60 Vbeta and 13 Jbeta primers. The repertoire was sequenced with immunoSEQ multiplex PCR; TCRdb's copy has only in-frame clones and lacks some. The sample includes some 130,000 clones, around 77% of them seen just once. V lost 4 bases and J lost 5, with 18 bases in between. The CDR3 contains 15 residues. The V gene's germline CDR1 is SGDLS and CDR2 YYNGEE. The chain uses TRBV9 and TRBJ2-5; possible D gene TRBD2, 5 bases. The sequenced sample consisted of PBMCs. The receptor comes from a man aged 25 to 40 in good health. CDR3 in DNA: TGTGCCAGCAGCACTGGCAGCGGCCCCCGGGAGACCCAGTACTTC. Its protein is CASSTGSGPRETQYF.